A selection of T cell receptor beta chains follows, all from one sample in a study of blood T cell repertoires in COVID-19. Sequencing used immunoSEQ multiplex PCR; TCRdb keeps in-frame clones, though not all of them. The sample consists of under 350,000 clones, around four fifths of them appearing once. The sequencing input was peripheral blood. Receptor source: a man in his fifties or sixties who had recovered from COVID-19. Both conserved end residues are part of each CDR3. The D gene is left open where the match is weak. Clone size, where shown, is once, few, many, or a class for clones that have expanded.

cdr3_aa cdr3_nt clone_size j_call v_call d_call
CASSQVQGTNSPLHF TGTGCCAGCAGCCAAGTACAGGGGACTAATTCACCCCTCCACTTT . TRBJ1-6 TRBV4-2 TRBD1
CASSQGRSGTGELFF TGTGCCAGCAGCCAAGGCCGCAGCGGCACCGGGGAGCTGTTTTTT few TRBJ2-2 TRBV3-1/TRBV3-2 .
CASSFMTGADNEQFF TGCGCCAGCAGCTTCATGACAGGGGCGGACAATGAGCAGTTCTTC . TRBJ2-1 TRBV5-1 TRBD1
CASSQMGGRGTEAFF TGTGCCAGCAGCCAAATGGGCGGTAGGGGGACTGAAGCTTTCTTT . TRBJ1-1 TRBV4-2 .
CASSYPQAYEQYF TGTGCCAGCAGTTACCCGCAGGCCTACGAGCAGTACTTC . TRBJ2-7 TRBV6-2/TRBV6-3 .
CASSGTSGIGNEQFF TGCGCCAGCAGCGGAACTAGCGGGATAGGCAATGAGCAGTTCTTC once TRBJ2-1 TRBV5-1 TRBD2
CSGGSGRGYNEQFF TGCAGCGGGGGTAGCGGGAGAGGATACAATGAGCAGTTCTTC . TRBJ2-1 TRBV29-1 TRBD2
CASSRDLLPSGTDTQYF TGTGCCAGCAGCCGAGACCTTCTGCCAAGCGGCACAGATACGCAGTATTTT . TRBJ2-3 TRBV11-2 .
CASSPRSQGANTIYF TGTGCCAGCAGCCCCCGTTCACAGGGGGCAAACACCATATATTTT . TRBJ1-3 TRBV9 TRBD1
CASTYTNRSPLHF TGTGCCAGCACCTACACTAATCGTTCACCCCTCCACTTT . TRBJ1-6 TRBV12-3/TRBV12-4 .
CASSSVTGELFF TGTGCCAGCAGCTCCGTCACCGGGGAGCTGTTTTTT . TRBJ2-2 TRBV7-9 .
CASSQTDRYRETQYF TGTGCCAGCAGCCAAACCGACAGGTACCGAGAGACCCAGTACTTC . TRBJ2-5 TRBV3-1/TRBV3-2 .
CASSWTAGKAFF TGTGCCAGCAGTTGGACAGCTGGGAAAGCTTTCTTT once TRBJ1-1 TRBV12-3/TRBV12-4 .
CASRLGQGSYGYTF TGTGCCAGCAGACTGGGACAGGGAAGCTATGGCTACACCTTC . TRBJ1-2 TRBV6-5 TRBD1
CASSRQRSNTEAFF TGTGCCAGCAGTAGACAGCGCTCGAACACTGAAGCTTTCTTT . TRBJ1-1 TRBV6-5 .
CASSLKPGLAGPEQFF TGTGCCAGCAGCTTAAAACCTGGCCTAGCGGGGCCAGAGCAGTTCTTC . TRBJ2-1 TRBV7-6 TRBD2
CASSQNPTSADTQYF TGTGCCAGCAGCCAAAACCCGACTAGCGCAGATACGCAGTATTTT . TRBJ2-3 TRBV3-1/TRBV3-2 TRBD2
CASSQFRSSDTGELFF TGTGCCAGCAGCCAATTCCGGTCATCCGACACCGGGGAGCTGTTTTTT once TRBJ2-2 TRBV14 .
CASSLGLAGGFSSYEQYF TGCGCCAGCAGCTTGGGACTAGCGGGAGGATTTTCCTCCTACGAGCAGTACTTC . TRBJ2-7 TRBV5-1 TRBD2
CASSITSGPREKLFF TGTGCCAGTAGTATTACTTCTGGGCCCCGTGAAAAACTGTTTTTT . TRBJ1-4 TRBV19 .
CASSIQAGGNSRGEQYF TGCGCCAGCAGCATCCAAGCGGGAGGGAACTCAAGGGGCGAGCAGTACTTC . TRBJ2-7 TRBV5-1 TRBD2
CASSLVLSGELFF TGTGCCAGCAGCTTGGTTTTATCCGGGGAGCTGTTTTTT . TRBJ2-2 TRBV5-5 .
CSVDRAGGHGYTF TGCAGCGTTGATAGGGCAGGGGGTCATGGCTACACCTTC . TRBJ1-2 TRBV29-1 TRBD1
CASSLVGGSYEQYF TGTGCCAGCAGCTTAGTGGGAGGCTCCTACGAGCAGTACTTC . TRBJ2-7 TRBV7-9 .
CASSPGGNEQYF TGTGCCAGCAGCCCCGGCGGGAACGAGCAGTACTTC . TRBJ2-7 TRBV7-6 .
CASSRGSLNTEAFF TGTGCCAGCAGCCGAGGTAGTCTGAACACTGAAGCTTTCTTT . TRBJ1-1 TRBV4-2 .
CASSFTGTEAFF TGTGCCAGCAGCTTCACGGGGACTGAAGCTTTCTTT . TRBJ1-1 TRBV7-8 .
CAWAKAGGYEQYF TGTGCCTGGGCAAAGGCAGGGGGCTACGAGCAGTACTTC . TRBJ2-7 TRBV30 TRBD1
CASSHSNSYEQYF TGTGCCAGCAGCCACTCCAACAGCTACGAGCAGTACTTC . TRBJ2-7 TRBV11-2 .
CASSLEQGYGYTF TGTGCCAGCAGCTTGGAACAGGGCTATGGCTACACCTTC . TRBJ1-2 TRBV5-6 .
CASRPGQGPYEQYF TGTGCCAGTAGACCGGGACAGGGCCCCTACGAGCAGTACTTC . TRBJ2-7 TRBV19 TRBD1
CASSLEQGGGTEAFF TGTGCCAGCAGCTTAGAACAGGGTGGCGGCACTGAAGCTTTCTTT . TRBJ1-1 TRBV7-2 .
CSVLRGYNEQFF TGCAGCGTTTTGAGGGGGTACAATGAGCAGTTCTTC . TRBJ2-1 TRBV29-1 .
CASSYSKGQSPLHF TGTGCCAGCAGTTACTCTAAAGGACAGTCCCCCCTCCACTTT . TRBJ1-6 TRBV6-5 .
CASSGIRTASDEQFF TGTGCCAGCTCCGGGATTAGGACCGCATCGGATGAGCAGTTCTTC . TRBJ2-1 TRBV18 .
CASSITEGGTGTQYF TGCGCCAGCAGCATTACTGAGGGGGGGACGGGGACCCAGTACTTC . TRBJ2-5 TRBV5-1 .
CASSEFLEAFF TGTGCCAGCAGTGAATTCCTTGAAGCTTTCTTT . TRBJ1-1 TRBV6-1 .
CASSPGGAFNEKLFF TGTGCCAGCTCACCAGGAGGGGCGTTTAATGAAAAACTGTTTTTT . TRBJ1-4 TRBV18 .
CASGPGLAGPTDTQYF TGTGCTAGTGGCCCGGGACTAGCGGGACCCACAGATACGCAGTATTTT . TRBJ2-3 TRBV12-5 TRBD2
CASSTQQGYEQYF TGTGCCAGCAGTACACAACAGGGCTACGAGCAGTACTTC . TRBJ2-7 TRBV12-3/TRBV12-4 .
CASSLTGAHNQPQHF TGTGCCAGCAGCCTGACAGGGGCGCACAATCAGCCCCAGCATTTT . TRBJ1-5 TRBV6-1 TRBD1
CAISESIAGRETQYF TGTGCCATCAGTGAGTCGATAGCGGGAAGAGAGACCCAGTACTTC . TRBJ2-5 TRBV10-3 TRBD2
CASTGQMTGNTIYF TGTGCCAGTACCGGACAGATGACTGGAAACACCATATATTTT . TRBJ1-3 TRBV19 .
CAWHDLGQGYEQYF TGTGCCTGGCACGACTTGGGACAGGGGTACGAGCAGTACTTC . TRBJ2-7 TRBV30 TRBD1
CASSPLAGGNYEQYF TGTGCCAGCAGCCCCCTCGCGGGAGGGAACTACGAGCAGTACTTC once TRBJ2-7 TRBV7-8 TRBD2
CASSRDRVNYGYTF TGTGCCAGCAGTCGGGACAGGGTAAACTATGGCTACACCTTC few TRBJ1-2 TRBV6-5 TRBD1
CASNIDTNYGYTF TGTGCCAGTAACATAGACACTAACTATGGCTACACCTTC . TRBJ1-2 TRBV2 .
CASSLVLAGTYEQYF TGTGCCAGCAGCTTGGTACTAGCGGGCACCTACGAGCAGTACTTC . TRBJ2-7 TRBV5-6 TRBD2
CASSPGGQAYEQYF TGTGCCAGCTCACCGGGGGGACAGGCCTACGAGCAGTACTTC once TRBJ2-7 TRBV18 TRBD1
CALYRPGQGVAEAFF TGTGCCCTATACCGGCCGGGACAGGGGGTAGCTGAAGCTTTCTTT . TRBJ1-1 TRBV19 TRBD1
CASIAGGSVPEAFF TGTGCCAGCATCGCAGGGGGCTCGGTCCCTGAAGCTTTCTTT . TRBJ1-1 TRBV6-5 TRBD1
CASSQEVHNTDTQYF TGTGCCAGCAGCCAAGAGGTTCACAACACAGATACGCAGTATTTT . TRBJ2-3 TRBV4-2 .
CASSLQLPTSTDTQYF TGTGCCAGCAGCTTACAGTTACCGACTAGCACAGATACGCAGTATTTT . TRBJ2-3 TRBV7-9 .
CSVDRAGASNNEQFF TGCAGCGTTGATAGGGCGGGAGCCTCGAACAATGAGCAGTTCTTC . TRBJ2-1 TRBV29-1 TRBD2
CASSATGKGGYTF TGTGCCAGCAGCGCGACAGGGAAGGGGGGCTACACCTTC few TRBJ1-2 TRBV7-3 TRBD1
CASRQDTPYEQYF TGTGCCAGCAGGCAGGACACCCCCTACGAGCAGTACTTC . TRBJ2-7 TRBV2 .
CASSQGWRVDGDEQFF TGCGCCAGCAGCCAGGGTTGGCGGGTGGATGGGGATGAGCAGTTCTTC . TRBJ2-1 TRBV4-1 .
CASSLSSGNTIYF TGTGCCAGCAGCCTTTCGTCCGGAAACACCATATATTTT . TRBJ1-3 TRBV7-2 .
CASSPRLHTDTQYF TGTGCCAGCAGCCCCCGACTGCACACAGATACGCAGTATTTT once TRBJ2-3 TRBV11-2 .